This T cell receptor beta chain was retrieved from a study of CD8 T cells in ankylosing spondylitis. The study's findings and limits: Certain motif variants had earlier appeared in reactive arthritis synovial fluid and blood. Disease-associated clonotypes exhibited CD8+ identity and were relatively infrequent in peripheral blood. Ankylosing spondylitis blood seemed to carry a telltale TCR beta motif made of several highly homologous variants.

Construction of TCR beta libraries was performed using quantitative 5'-RACE with molecular barcodes. TCRdb analysed the 5' RACE reads with MiXCR anew, one entry per CDR3 protein. The sample lists about 500,000 distinct CDR3 sequences, 12% occurring once. In regard to this clonotype: Its specificity is not known.

V was pared by 3 bases and J by 5 bases, with 6 bases of the junction left unmatched. Per germline, CDR1 MNHEY and CDR2 SVGAGI. CDR3 size: 15 residues. The specimen was blood, either unsorted or a sorted T cell fraction (not recorded which). The chain has TRBV6-5 and TRBJ2-1; 8 bases are a match to TRBD2. This receptor was obtained from a male donor with ankylosing spondylitis. The CDR3 loop reads CASSYRLAGHNEQFF. The CDR3 DNA reads as TGTGCCAGCAGTTATCGGCTAGCGGGTCACAATGAGCAGTTCTTC.